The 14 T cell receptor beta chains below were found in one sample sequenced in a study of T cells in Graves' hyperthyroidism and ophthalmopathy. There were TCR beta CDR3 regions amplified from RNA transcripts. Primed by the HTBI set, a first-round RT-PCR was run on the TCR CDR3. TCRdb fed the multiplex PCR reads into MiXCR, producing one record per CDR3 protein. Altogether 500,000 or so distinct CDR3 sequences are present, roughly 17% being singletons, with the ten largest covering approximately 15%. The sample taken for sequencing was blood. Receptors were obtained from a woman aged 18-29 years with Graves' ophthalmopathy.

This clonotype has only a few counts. As DNA, the CDR3 is TGTGCCAGCAGCTTAGGGGGTGTTGCGGTGCAGGGTCGGGAGACCCAGTACTTC. It codes for CASSLGGVAVQGRETQYF. V gene TRBV13 combines with J gene TRBJ2-5, with D tentatively TRBD1 (5 bases). The CDR3 sequence is 18 residues long. V dropped 0 bases and J dropped 5 bases, with 22 bases sitting between them. Germline lookup yields CDR1 PRHDT and CDR2 FYEKMQ (reference sequence).

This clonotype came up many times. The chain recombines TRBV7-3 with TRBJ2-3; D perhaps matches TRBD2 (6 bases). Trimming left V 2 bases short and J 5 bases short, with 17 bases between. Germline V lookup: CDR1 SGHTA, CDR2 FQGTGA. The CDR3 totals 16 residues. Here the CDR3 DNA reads TGTGCCAGCAGCTTATTTGTGACTAGGAGTGGAGATACGCAGTATTTT. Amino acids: CASSLFVTRSGDTQYF. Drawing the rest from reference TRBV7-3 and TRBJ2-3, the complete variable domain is GAGVSQTPSNKVTEKGKYVELRCDPISGHTALYWYRQSLGQGPEFLIYFQGTGAADDSGLPNDRFFAVRPEGSVSTLKIQRTERGDSAVYLCASSLFVTRSGDTQYFGPGTRLTVL.

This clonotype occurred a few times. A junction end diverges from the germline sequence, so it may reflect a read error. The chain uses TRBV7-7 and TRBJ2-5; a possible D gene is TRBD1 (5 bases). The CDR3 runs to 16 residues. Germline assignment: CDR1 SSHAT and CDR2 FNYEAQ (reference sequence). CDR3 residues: CASSSYEQGKGETQYF. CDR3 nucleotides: TGTGCTAGCAGCTCGTACGAGCAGGGCAAGGGGGAGACCCAGTACTTC.

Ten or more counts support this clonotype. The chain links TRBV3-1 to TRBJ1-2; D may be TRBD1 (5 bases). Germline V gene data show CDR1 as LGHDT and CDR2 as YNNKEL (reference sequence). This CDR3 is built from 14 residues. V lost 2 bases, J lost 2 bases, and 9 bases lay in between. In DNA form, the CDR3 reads TGTGCCAGCAGCCAATGGGGGGACAACTATGGCTACACCTTC. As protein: CASSQWGDNYGYTF.

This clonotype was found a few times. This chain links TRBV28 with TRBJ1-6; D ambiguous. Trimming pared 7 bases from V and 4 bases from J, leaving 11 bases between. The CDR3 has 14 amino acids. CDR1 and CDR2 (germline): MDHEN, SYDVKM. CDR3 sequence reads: CASIPGLYNSPLHF. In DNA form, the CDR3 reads TGTGCCAGCATCCCGGGATTGTATAATTCACCCCTCCACTTT.

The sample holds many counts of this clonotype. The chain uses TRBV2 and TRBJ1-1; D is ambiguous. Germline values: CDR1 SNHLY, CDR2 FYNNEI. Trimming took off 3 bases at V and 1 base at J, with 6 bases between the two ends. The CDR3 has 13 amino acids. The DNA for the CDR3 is TGTGCCAGCAGTGATGACGGGAACACTGAAGCTTTCTTT. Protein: CASSDDGNTEAFF.

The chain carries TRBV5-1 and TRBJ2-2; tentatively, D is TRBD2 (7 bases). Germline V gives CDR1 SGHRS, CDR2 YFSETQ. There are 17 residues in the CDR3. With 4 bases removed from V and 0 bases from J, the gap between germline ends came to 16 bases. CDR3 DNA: TGCGCCAGCAGCCCTGGCGGGGGCAACTCGAACACCGGGGAGCTGTTTTTT. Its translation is CASSPGGGNSNTGELFF.

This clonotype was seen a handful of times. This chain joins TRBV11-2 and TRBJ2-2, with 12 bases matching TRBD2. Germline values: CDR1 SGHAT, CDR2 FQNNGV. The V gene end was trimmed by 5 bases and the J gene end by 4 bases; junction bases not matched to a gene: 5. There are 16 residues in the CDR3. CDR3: CASSQTSGSVTGELFF. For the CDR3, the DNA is TGTGCCAGCAGCCAGACTAGCGGGAGCGTCACCGGGGAGCTGTTTTTT.

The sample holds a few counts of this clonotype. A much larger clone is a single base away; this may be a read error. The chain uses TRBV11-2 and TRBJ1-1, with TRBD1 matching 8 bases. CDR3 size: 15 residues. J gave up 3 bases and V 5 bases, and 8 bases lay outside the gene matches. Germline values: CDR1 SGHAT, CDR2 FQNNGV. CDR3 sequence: CASSPRTGTDTEAFF. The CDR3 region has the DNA TGTGCCAGCAGCCCAAGGACAGGGACGGACACTGAAGCTTTCTTT.

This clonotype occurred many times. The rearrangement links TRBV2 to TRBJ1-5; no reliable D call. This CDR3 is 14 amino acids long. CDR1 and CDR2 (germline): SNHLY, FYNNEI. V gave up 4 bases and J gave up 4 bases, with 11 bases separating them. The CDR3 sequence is CASSVIGQNQPQHF. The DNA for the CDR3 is TGTGCCAGCAGTGTCATTGGCCAAAATCAGCCCCAGCATTTT. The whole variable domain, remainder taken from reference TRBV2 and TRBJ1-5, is EPEVTQTPSHQVTQMGQEVILRCVPISNHLYFYWYRQILGQKVEFLVSFYNNEISEKSEIFDDQFSVERPDGSNFTLKIRSTKLEDSAMYFCASSVIGQNQPQHFGDGTRLSIL.

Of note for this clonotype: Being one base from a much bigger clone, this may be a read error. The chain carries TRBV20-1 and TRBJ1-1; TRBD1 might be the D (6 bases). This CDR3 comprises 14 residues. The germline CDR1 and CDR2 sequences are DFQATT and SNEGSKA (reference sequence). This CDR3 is CSASTGFLATGAFF. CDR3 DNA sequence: TGCAGTGCTTCAACAGGGTTTCTAGCCACTGGAGCTTTCTTT.

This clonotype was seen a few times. CDR3 nucleotide sequence: TGTGCCATCACCCCGGCGGGGGGGCGGAACACTGAAGCTTTCTTT. Its translation is CAITPAGGRNTEAFF. The V call is TRBV10-3, the J call TRBJ1-1; D is possibly TRBD1 (6 bases). Per the germline V gene, CDR1 is ENHRY and CDR2 is SYGVKD. Trimming removed 7 bases from V and 1 base from J, with 16 bases in between. CDR3 length equals 15 residues.

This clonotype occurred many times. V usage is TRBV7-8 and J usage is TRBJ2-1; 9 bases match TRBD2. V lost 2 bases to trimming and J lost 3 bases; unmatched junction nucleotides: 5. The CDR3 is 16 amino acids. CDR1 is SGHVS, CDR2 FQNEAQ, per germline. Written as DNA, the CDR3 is TGTGCCAGCAGCTTACGCGGGACTAGCCACTACAATGAGCAGTTCTTC. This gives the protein CASSLRGTSHYNEQFF.

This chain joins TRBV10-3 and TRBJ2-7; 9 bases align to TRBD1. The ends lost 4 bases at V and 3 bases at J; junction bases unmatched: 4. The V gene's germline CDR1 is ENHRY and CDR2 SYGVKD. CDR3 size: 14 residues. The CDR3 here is CAISGQGDGYEQYF. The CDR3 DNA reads TGTGCCATCAGTGGACAGGGGGACGGCTACGAGCAGTACTTC.